The rows below give T cell receptor beta chains drawn from one sample of a study of blood T cell repertoires in COVID-19. TCRdb's table, derived via immunoSEQ multiplex PCR, lists solely in-frame clones and lacks some. This sample carries around 200,000 clones, more than 80% of them seen once, and the ten largest clones take around 6.8%. Sequencing used peripheral blood. These receptors came from a human donor in a cohort sampled during active COVID-19. Each CDR3 is given with its conserved first and last residue. Each record gives: J gene, clone size, V gene, D gene, CDR3 protein, CDR3 DNA. D genes are given only for firm matches. Clone size is not always given. Where it is, it says once, few, many or a class for expanded clones.

TRBJ1-2	-	TRBV6-5	TRBD1	CASSRGQGGGYGYTF	TGTGCCAGCAGCCGGGGACAGGGGGGAGGCTATGGCTACACCTTC
TRBJ2-1	-	TRBV11-3	TRBD1	CASSPGQGVGDEQFF	TGTGCCAGCAGTCCGGGACAGGGGGTTGGGGACGAGCAGTTCTTC
TRBJ1-3	few	TRBV3-1/TRBV3-2	-	CASSQEAGSGNTIYF	TGTGCCAGCAGCCAAGAGGCGGGGTCTGGAAACACCATATATTTT
TRBJ2-7	-	TRBV10-3	-	CAISEPLGDASHEQYF	TGTGCCATCAGTGAGCCCCTGGGAGACGCGAGCCACGAGCAGTACTTC
TRBJ2-1	-	TRBV12-5	-	CASGSSGNNEQFF	TGTGCTAGTGGCTCCTCAGGGAACAATGAGCAGTTCTTC
TRBJ2-5	-	TRBV3-1/TRBV3-2	-	CASSQDLPGQETQYF	TGTGCCAGCAGCCAAGATCTACCAGGGCAAGAGACCCAGTACTTC
TRBJ2-2	-	TRBV5-1	TRBD1	CASSMSPRGPGTGELFF	TGCGCCAGCAGTATGTCCCCTAGGGGGCCAGGCACCGGGGAGCTGTTTTTT
TRBJ1-4	few	TRBV2	-	CARAVGEKLFF	TGTGCCAGGGCAGTCGGGGAAAAACTGTTTTTT
TRBJ1-1	-	TRBV10-2	-	CASRAGEGTEAFF	TGCGCCAGCAGAGCAGGGGAAGGCACTGAAGCTTTCTTT
TRBJ2-7	once	TRBV10-3	TRBD2	CATAGGLGYEQYF	TGTGCCACAGCGGGGGGGTTGGGTTACGAGCAGTACTTC
TRBJ2-7	-	TRBV30	TRBD1	CAWSVRDRGLGEQYF	TGTGCCTGGAGTGTACGGGACAGGGGGCTGGGGGAGCAGTACTTC
TRBJ2-1	-	TRBV5-1	-	CASSLSRYNEQFF	TGCGCCAGCAGCTTGTCCAGGTACAATGAGCAGTTCTTC
TRBJ1-1	-	TRBV11-3	TRBD1	CASSARGTDTEAFF	TGTGCCAGCAGCGCCAGGGGGACGGACACTGAAGCTTTCTTT
TRBJ1-1	-	TRBV5-1	-	CASSGGGSEAFF	TGCGCCAGCAGCGGCGGGGGGTCTGAAGCTTTCTTT
TRBJ2-1	many	TRBV2	TRBD2	CASAGGDFNEQFF	TGTGCCAGCGCGGGGGGAGACTTCAATGAGCAGTTCTTC
TRBJ2-1	-	TRBV5-6	TRBD1	CASSLGAQGLRFF	TGTGCCAGCAGCTTGGGGGCACAGGGGTTGAGGTTCTTC
TRBJ2-7	-	TRBV11-2	TRBD2	CASSSGGYEQYF	TGTGCCAGCAGTAGCGGGGGCTACGAGCAGTACTTC
TRBJ2-5	-	TRBV4-1	-	CASSQFTGNQETQYF	TGCGCCAGCAGCCAATTCACAGGGAACCAAGAGACCCAGTACTTC
TRBJ2-1	-	TRBV11-2	TRBD2	CASTSLAGDYNEQFF	TGTGCCAGCACCTCTCTAGCGGGGGACTACAATGAGCAGTTCTTC
TRBJ1-2	-	TRBV10-3	TRBD1	CAISDRGGTGRSGYTF	TGTGCCATCAGTGACCGGGGGGGGACAGGGCGCAGCGGCTACACCTTC
TRBJ2-1	-	TRBV6-5	TRBD1	CASSFGQGNNEQFF	TGTGCCAGCAGCTTCGGACAGGGAAACAATGAGCAGTTCTTC
TRBJ1-1	-	TRBV6-5	-	CASSSTGMNTEAFF	TGTGCCAGCAGCTCTACAGGGATGAACACTGAAGCTTTCTTT
TRBJ1-2	-	TRBV6-5	TRBD1	CASSYLSGTGSYGYTF	TGTGCCAGCAGTTACCTTAGTGGGACAGGGAGCTATGGCTACACCTTC
TRBJ2-5	-	TRBV18	-	CASSPREETQYF	TGTGCCAGCTCACCACGAGAAGAGACCCAGTACTTC
TRBJ1-5	-	TRBV9	-	CASSVDGAADQPQHF	TGTGCCAGCAGCGTAGATGGGGCAGCCGATCAGCCCCAGCATTTT
TRBJ1-2	-	TRBV6-5	-	CASSYSAGGRDYGYTF	TGTGCCAGCAGTTACTCCGCCGGGGGGCGAGACTATGGCTACACCTTC
TRBJ2-1	-	TRBV5-1	TRBD2	CASSLAGGHEQFF	TGCGCCAGCAGTCTAGCGGGGGGGCATGAGCAGTTCTTC
TRBJ1-2	-	TRBV6-5	TRBD1	CASSRTDRGGYGYTF	TGTGCCAGCAGTCGCACGGACAGGGGAGGCTATGGCTACACCTTC
TRBJ1-1	many	TRBV18	-	CASSLTGRNTEAFF	TGTGCCAGCTCACTGACCGGGAGGAACACTGAAGCTTTCTTT
TRBJ2-5	-	TRBV10-3	TRBD2	CAISEAGGLQETQYF	TGTGCCATCAGTGAAGCGGGGGGCCTCCAAGAGACCCAGTACTTC
TRBJ1-1	-	TRBV5-1	TRBD1	CASSYKGTANQITNTEAFF	TGCGCCAGCAGCTACAAAGGGACAGCCAACCAGATAACGAACACTGAAGCTTTCTTT
TRBJ1-4	-	TRBV6-5	-	CAGRMGDNEKLFF	TGTGCCGGGAGGATGGGAGATAATGAAAAACTGTTTTTT
TRBJ1-1	-	TRBV2	-	CASMEARGAEAFF	TGTGCCAGCATGGAGGCCAGGGGCGCTGAAGCTTTCTTT
TRBJ2-5	-	TRBV4-1	TRBD2	CASSQTGLAGKETQYF	TGCGCCAGCAGCCAAACGGGACTAGCGGGGAAAGAGACCCAGTACTTC
TRBJ1-3	-	TRBV7-9	-	CASSPSLSSGNTIYF	TGTGCCAGCAGCCCTTCTCTTAGCTCTGGAAACACCATATATTTT
TRBJ2-7	-	TRBV10-3	TRBD1	CAIRADRDGEQYF	TGTGCCATCAGGGCCGACAGGGACGGCGAGCAGTACTTC
TRBJ1-5	few	TRBV19	TRBD1	CASSIGQGTGQPQHF	TGTGCCAGTAGTATTGGACAGGGTACGGGACAGCCCCAGCATTTT
TRBJ1-1	-	TRBV10-3	-	CAISGGGMNTEAFF	TGTGCCATCAGCGGGGGGGGTATGAACACTGAAGCTTTCTTT
TRBJ2-5	-	TRBV12-3/TRBV12-4	-	CASSWGGPETQYF	TGTGCCAGCAGTTGGGGGGGCCCTGAGACCCAGTACTTC
TRBJ2-3	-	TRBV5-4	-	CASSLGRRNTDTQYF	TGTGCCAGCAGCTTGGGGAGACGGAACACAGATACGCAGTATTTT
TRBJ2-3	-	TRBV6-5	TRBD2	CASSYQAGGTDTQYF	TGTGCCAGCAGTTACCAAGCGGGGGGCACAGATACGCAGTATTTT
TRBJ2-3	-	TRBV4-1	TRBD1	CASSQDRQGAADTQYF	TGCGCCAGCAGCCAAGATCGGCAGGGGGCCGCAGATACGCAGTATTTT
TRBJ2-7	-	TRBV7-9	TRBD1	CASSSPGQGGLGQYF	TGTGCCAGCAGCTCCCCGGGACAGGGAGGGTTGGGGCAGTACTTC
TRBJ2-7	-	TRBV5-4	TRBD1	CASSIRTGIPYEQYF	TGTGCCAGCAGCATTCGGACAGGGATTCCCTACGAGCAGTACTTC
TRBJ1-2	-	TRBV20-1	-	CSPVRAYGYTF	TGCAGTCCGGTGAGGGCCTATGGCTACACCTTC
TRBJ1-5	once	TRBV6-6	TRBD1	CASRFTGGNQPQHF	TGTGCCAGCAGGTTCACAGGGGGCAATCAGCCCCAGCATTTT
TRBJ2-5	-	TRBV12-5	TRBD1	CASGLVLPDRVVTQYF	TGTGCTAGTGGTTTGGTATTACCGGACAGGGTGGTAACCCAGTACTTC
TRBJ1-2	-	TRBV27	TRBD1	CASRSGQGSGYTF	TGTGCCAGCAGATCCGGACAGGGGTCTGGCTACACCTTC
TRBJ2-7	-	TRBV6-1	TRBD1	CASSELDRAYEQYF	TGTGCCAGCAGTGAATTGGACAGGGCATACGAGCAGTACTTC
TRBJ1-6	once	TRBV6-5	TRBD1	CASSLAGTGDSPLHF	TGTGCCAGCAGTCTTGCCGGGACAGGGGATTCACCCCTCCACTTT
TRBJ1-1	-	TRBV4-1	-	CASSQDREDTEAFF	TGCGCCAGCAGCCAAGACAGGGAGGACACTGAAGCTTTCTTT
TRBJ2-1	-	TRBV20-1	-	CSAQGNEQFF	TGCAGTGCTCAGGGAAATGAGCAGTTCTTC
TRBJ2-7	few	TRBV14	-	CASSQRGSPREQYF	TGTGCCAGCAGCCAAAGGGGCTCCCCTCGCGAGCAGTACTTC
TRBJ2-2	once	TRBV2	-	CASSVSAGELFF	TGTGCCAGCAGTGTTAGTGCCGGGGAGCTGTTTTTT
TRBJ2-3	-	TRBV19	TRBD2	CASSMGGGGDVTDTQYF	TGTGCCAGTAGTATGGGAGGCGGGGGGGACGTGACAGATACGCAGTATTTT